This entry describes one T cell receptor beta chain. Total RNA (approximately 0.5 ug) served as template for TCR beta cDNA synthesis primed by a constant-region primer. Each TCR beta library was derived from three nested multiplex PCR rounds that employed slightly modified ARM-PCR. Both of the initial two PCR rounds ran for around 10 cycles and employed TRBV1-TRBV30 forward primers alongside a C-beta reverse primer. Each CDR3 protein is one row after TCRdb ran MiXCR on the multiplex PCR reads. The data show about 30,000 distinct CDR3 sequences, roughly 70% seen once. Starting material for RNA and DNA co-extraction consisted of about 17-31 mg of unsorted bulk tissue. This specimen belongs to a study of tumor-infiltrating lymphocytes in primary liver carcinoma. The germline gives CDR1 SGHVS, CDR2 FQNEAQ. The CDR3 consists of 15 residues. Trimming took off 9 bases at V and 3 bases at J, with 21 bases between the two ends.

Material for sequencing was liver tumor tissue from sampling region 3. Sample subset: tumor region T3, left-lateral pole. This chain links TRBV7-8 with TRBJ2-7; a possible D gene is TRBD1 (6 bases). This TCR came from a woman in her 30s with primary liver carcinoma and hepatitis B virus infection. As DNA, the CDR3 is TGTGCCAGTAGTTACCGGGACACAGGACGCTACGAGCAGTACTTC. Translating gives CASSYRDTGRYEQYF.